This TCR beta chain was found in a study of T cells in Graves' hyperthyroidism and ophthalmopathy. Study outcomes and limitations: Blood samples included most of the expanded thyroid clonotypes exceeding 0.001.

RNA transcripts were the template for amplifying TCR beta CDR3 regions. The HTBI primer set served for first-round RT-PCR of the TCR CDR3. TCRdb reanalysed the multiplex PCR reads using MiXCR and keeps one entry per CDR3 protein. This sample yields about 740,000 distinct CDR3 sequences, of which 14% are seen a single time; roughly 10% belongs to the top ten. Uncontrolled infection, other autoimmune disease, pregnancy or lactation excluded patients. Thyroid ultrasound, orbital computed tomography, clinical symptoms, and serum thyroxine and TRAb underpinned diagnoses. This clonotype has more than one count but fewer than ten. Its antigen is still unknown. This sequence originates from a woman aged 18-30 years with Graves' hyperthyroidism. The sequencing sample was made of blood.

The CDR3 bases are TGCAGTGCTAGATCAGTCCCTGGAAACACCATATATTTT. This sequence encodes CSARSVPGNTIYF. This chain uses TRBV20-1 with TRBJ1-3, with no clear D. V lost 2 bases and J lost 2, with 7 bases in between. The V gene's germline CDR1 is DFQATT and CDR2 SNEGSKA (reference sequence). This CDR3 comprises 13 residues.